This TCR beta chain came from a study of shared T cell receptors in the human thymus. The length of the CDR3 is 17 residues. On this clone: Distinct nucleotide sequences in the sample also encode this CDR3.

The protocol was immunoSEQ multiplex PCR, while the TCRdb copy is restricted to in-frame clones and leaves out a portion. The sample consists of about 730,000 clones, approximately 83% of them appearing once. These data were likewise used in another study, on human thymus T cells. That paper adds: Serving as donors were healthy Finnish infants, each of whom was having open corrective surgery for congenital heart defects. Resections were taken during corrective heart surgery, and the thymus tissue came from these. Both thymic and peripheral blood repertoires showed apparently biased V and J usage. Highly overlapping thymic repertoires in unrelated individuals were reported by related research.

The V gene is TRBV1, the J gene TRBJ2-2; the table's D call, TRBD2, has no DNA check behind it. TRBV1 is noted as a pseudogene. What was sequenced was thymocytes. This receptor was identified in a girl in the first two years of life with a congenital heart defect. Here the CDR3 DNA reads TGCACCAGCAGCCGACTGGCGGGGGCCACCACGGGGGGGGAGCTGTTTTTT. Translation gives CTSSRLAGATTGGELFF.